This TCR beta chain was obtained from a study of a mutant IDH1 vaccine in newly diagnosed glioma. Time point: week 11, during vaccination. It was 300 ug of mutant IDH1 20-mer peptide that made up each vaccine dose, given with topical imiquimod. The V gene lost 8 bases and the J gene lost 8 bases, with 12 bases spanning the gap. Germline CDR1 MNHEY, CDR2 SMNVEV (reference sequence). CDR3 length: 12 amino acids. The protocol was immunoSEQ multiplex PCR, while the TCRdb copy is restricted to in-frame clones and leaves out a portion. Of 38,000 or so clones in the sample, about four fifths were seen once. About this clone: The antigen is not known.

The clonotype was recovered from a woman aged 25 to 39 with glioma. Some clones in this sample may be carry-over from other donors' samples. The specimen comprised peripheral blood mononuclear cells (PBMCs), sampled from a glioma patient whose treatment included an IDH1 peptide vaccine. This chain uses TRBV27 with TRBJ1-4; a possible D gene is TRBD1 (5 bases). CDR3 sequence (DNA): TGTGCCAGCGGGGACCCAAGGGAAAAACTGTTTTTT. Translation gives CASGDPREKLFF.